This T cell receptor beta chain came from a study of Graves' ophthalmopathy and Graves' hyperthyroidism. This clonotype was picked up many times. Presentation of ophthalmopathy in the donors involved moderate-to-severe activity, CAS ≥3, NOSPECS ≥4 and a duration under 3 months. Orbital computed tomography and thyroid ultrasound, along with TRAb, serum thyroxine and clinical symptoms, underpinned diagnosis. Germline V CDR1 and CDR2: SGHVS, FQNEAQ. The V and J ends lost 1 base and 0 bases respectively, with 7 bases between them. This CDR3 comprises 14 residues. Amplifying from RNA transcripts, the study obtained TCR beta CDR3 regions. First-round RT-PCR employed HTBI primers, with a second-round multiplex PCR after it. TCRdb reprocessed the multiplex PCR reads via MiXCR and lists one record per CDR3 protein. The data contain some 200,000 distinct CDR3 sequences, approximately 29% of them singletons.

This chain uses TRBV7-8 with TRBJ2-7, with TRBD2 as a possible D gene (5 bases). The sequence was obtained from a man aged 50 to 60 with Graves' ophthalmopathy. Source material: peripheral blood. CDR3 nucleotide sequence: TGTGCCAGCAGCTTAGAAGAGGGCTCCTACGAGCAGTACTTC. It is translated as CASSLEEGSYEQYF.